A few counts support the clone carrying this TCR beta chain. An end of the junction does not agree with germline; a read error may underlie this. 60 Vbeta and 13 Jbeta primers were used in PCR. Data came from immunoSEQ multiplex PCR; TCRdb stores just in-frame clones and leaves some out. The data show over 200,000 clones, approximately 81% seen once. The sample originates from a study of cytomegalovirus exposure and HLA in healthy donors. Across the study: Researchers previously reported finding 117 million unique TCR beta sequences from about 179 million T cells.

The CDR3 is made up of 14 amino acids. Looked up from germline, CDR1 is SSHAT and CDR2 is FNYEAQ (reference sequence). V gene TRBV7-7 combines with J gene TRBJ2-5, with 7 bases matching TRBD2. Sequencing was performed on PBMCs. The receptor was isolated from a human donor in good health. For the CDR3, the DNA is TGTGCTAGCAGCCCCCCCGGGACTAAAGGGACCCAGTACTTC. It is translated as CASSPPGTKGTQYF.